The 3 T cell receptor beta chains in this list originate from one sample, sequenced in a study of T-cell reconstitution after alpha-beta-depleted transplantation in children. The TCRbeta library incorporated unique molecular identifiers. MiXCR, applied by TCRdb to the PCR reads, yields one record per CDR3 protein. The repertoire holds approximately 400,000 distinct CDR3 sequences, with approximately 10% as singletons. The material sequenced was PBMCs from the stem cell graft donor, taken from the stem cell graft. These receptors originate from a human donor who donated a stem cell graft to a child with acute myeloid leukemia.

The sample holds a few counts of this clonotype. Here the CDR3 reads CASSAGQTGGGYTF. DNA for the CDR3: TGCGCCAGCAGCGCGGGACAGACTGGGGGTGGCTACACCTTC. The chain recombines TRBV5-1 with TRBJ1-2; the match to TRBD1 covers 7 bases. The trim removed 4 bases at V and 7 bases at J, leaving 10 bases unmatched. Germline CDR1 is SGHRS and CDR2 is YFSETQ. This CDR3 spans 14 amino acids.

This chain connects TRBV21-1 to TRBJ2-7; the table assigns TRBD1, which was not confirmed against the DNA. TRBV21-1 represents a pseudogene. This CDR3 contains 15 residues. CDR3 sequence: CASSKVKGPSYEQYV. The DNA of the CDR3 is TGTGCCAGCAGCAAAGTGAAGGGGCCCTCCTACGAGCAGTACGTC.

The table lists this clonotype with many counts. The V call is TRBV5-1, the J call TRBJ1-2; TRBD1 is a possible D gene (6 bases). Germline V gene data show CDR1 as SGHRS and CDR2 as YFSETQ. The V and J ends lost 0 bases and 0 bases respectively, with 6 bases between them. This CDR3 region has 14 residues. The CDR3 sequence: CASSLGQANYGYTF. CDR3 DNA sequence: TGCGCCAGCAGCTTGGGACAGGCTAACTATGGCTACACCTTC.